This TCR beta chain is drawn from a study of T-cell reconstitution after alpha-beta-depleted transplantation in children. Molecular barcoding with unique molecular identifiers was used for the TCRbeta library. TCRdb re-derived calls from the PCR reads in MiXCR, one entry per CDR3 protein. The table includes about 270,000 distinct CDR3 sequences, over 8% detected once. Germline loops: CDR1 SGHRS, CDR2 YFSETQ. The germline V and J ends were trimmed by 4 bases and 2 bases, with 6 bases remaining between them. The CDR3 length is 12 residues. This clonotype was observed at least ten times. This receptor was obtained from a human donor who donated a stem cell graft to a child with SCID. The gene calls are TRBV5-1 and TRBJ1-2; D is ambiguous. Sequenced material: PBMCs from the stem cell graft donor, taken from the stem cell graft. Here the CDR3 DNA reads TGCGCCAGCAGCCGCGACAACTATGGCTACACCTTC. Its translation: CASSRDNYGYTF. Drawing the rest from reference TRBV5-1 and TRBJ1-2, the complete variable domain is KAGVTQTPRYLIKTRGQQVTLSCSPISGHRSVSWYQQTPGQGLQFLFEYFSETQRNKGNFPGRFSGRQFSNSRSEMNVSTLELGDSALYLCASSRDNYGYTFGSGTRLTVV.